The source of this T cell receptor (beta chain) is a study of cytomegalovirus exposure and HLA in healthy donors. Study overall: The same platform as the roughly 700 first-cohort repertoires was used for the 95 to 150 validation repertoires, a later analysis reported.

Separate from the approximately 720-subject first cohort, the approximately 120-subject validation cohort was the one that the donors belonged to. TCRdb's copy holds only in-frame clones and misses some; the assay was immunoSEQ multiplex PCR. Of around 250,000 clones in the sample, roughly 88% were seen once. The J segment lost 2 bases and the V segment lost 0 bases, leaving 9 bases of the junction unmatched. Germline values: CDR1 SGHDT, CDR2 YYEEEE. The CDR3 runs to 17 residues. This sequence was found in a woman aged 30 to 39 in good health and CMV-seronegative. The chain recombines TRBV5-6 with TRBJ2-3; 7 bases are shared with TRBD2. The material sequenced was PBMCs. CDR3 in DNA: TGTGCCAGCAGCTTGGTCGGGAGGACCCCAACCACAGATACGCAGTATTTT. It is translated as CASSLVGRTPTTDTQYF.